These 6 T cell receptor beta chains share one sample of origin, sequenced in a study of cytomegalovirus exposure and HLA in healthy donors. PCR used 60 Vbeta primers and 13 Jbeta primers. The table came from immunoSEQ multiplex PCR; TCRdb's copy has only in-frame clones and leaves some out. The sample has around 120,000 clones; over 65% are singletons. Material: PBMCs. The receptors come from a woman in her forties in good health and CMV-seropositive.

The J gene is TRBJ2-1, the V gene TRBV7-6; D may be TRBD1 (5 bases). Germline-derived CDR1 and CDR2 are SGHVS and FNYEAQ. V dropped 2 bases and J dropped 7 bases, with 9 bases sitting between them. The CDR3 loop spans 13 amino acids. For the CDR3, the DNA is TGTGCCAGCAGCTTATCTGGGGCTAATGAGCAGTTCTTC. This encodes CASSLSGANEQFF.

This chain links TRBV7-9 with TRBJ1-3; D uncertain. The CDR3 is 12 residues long. Germline V gene lookup returns CDR1 SEHNR and CDR2 FQNEAQ (reference sequence). DNA of the CDR3: TGTTCCTTCGGGTTTCGCGATCACACCATATATTTT. It codes for CSFGFRDHTIYF.

This chain connects TRBV19 to TRBJ2-5; TRBD1 matches at 9 bases. This CDR3 region has 18 residues. The germline V gene encodes CDR1 LNHDA and CDR2 SQIVND (reference sequence). Unmatched junction bases numbered 11, after V lost 1 base and J lost 2 bases. CDR3 coding DNA: TGTGCCAGTAGTATAGTACTCGACCGGGACAGGGCGCAAGAGACCCAGTACTTC. Translating gives CASSIVLDRDRAQETQYF.

The chain has TRBV7-8 and TRBJ2-3, with 11 bases fitting TRBD2. This CDR3 has 16 residues. CDR1 and CDR2 (germline): SGHVS, FQNEAQ. The trim removed 3 bases at V and 5 bases at J, leaving 7 bases unmatched. The CDR3 loop is CASSFTSGSGGDTQYF. DNA of the CDR3: TGTGCCAGCAGCTTTACTAGCGGGAGCGGTGGAGATACGCAGTATTTT.

This clone occurred once. This chain connects TRBV7-2 to TRBJ2-3, with unresolved D. The CDR3 has 15 amino acids. The V gene's germline CDR1 is SGHTA and CDR2 FQGNSA. V gave up 5 bases and J gave up 2 bases, with 14 bases separating them. DNA for the CDR3: TGTGCCAGCAGCCTCTCTGGCACCAACACAGATACGCAGTATTTT. The encoded protein is CASSLSGTNTDTQYF.

The V and J genes are TRBV7-9 and TRBJ1-1; 8 bases match TRBD1. This CDR3 spans 14 amino acids. Looked up from germline, CDR1 is SEHNR and CDR2 is FQNEAQ (reference sequence). The V gene end was trimmed by 2 bases and the J gene end by 4 bases; junction bases not matched to a gene: 3. In DNA form, the CDR3 reads TGTGCCAGCAGCTTACAGGGGGCTGGCACTGAAGCTTTCTTT. This translates into CASSLQGAGTEAFF.